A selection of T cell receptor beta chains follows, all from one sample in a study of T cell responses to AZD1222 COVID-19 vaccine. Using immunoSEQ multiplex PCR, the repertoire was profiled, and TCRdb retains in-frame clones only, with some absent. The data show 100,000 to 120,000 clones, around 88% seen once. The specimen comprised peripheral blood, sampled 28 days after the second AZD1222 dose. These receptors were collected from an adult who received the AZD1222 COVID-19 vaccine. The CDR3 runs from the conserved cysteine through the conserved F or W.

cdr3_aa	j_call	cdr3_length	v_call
CASSLSGTYGYTF	TRBJ1-2	13	TRBV28
CASSQGGQGSYEQYF	TRBJ2-7	15	TRBV4-2
CASSWQGDTEAFF	TRBJ1-1	13	TRBV6-2/TRBV6-3
CASSYPGGRQFF	TRBJ2-1	12	TRBV9
CASSTYDIDNSPLHF	TRBJ1-6	15	TRBV5-5
CASSPKGGGLYYEQFF	TRBJ2-1	16	TRBV14
CASSLEPGDYYGYTF	TRBJ1-2	15	TRBV5-1
CASSQGTGSYNEQFF	TRBJ2-1	15	TRBV4-3
CASSQGPRRDTQYF	TRBJ2-3	14	TRBV4-3
CASSQGDTQYF	TRBJ2-3	11	TRBV19
CATRDRKNEKLFF	TRBJ1-4	13	TRBV19
CASSLLAGGEKLFF	TRBJ1-4	14	TRBV27
CASSLSVGASFPLHF	TRBJ1-6	15	TRBV11-2
CASSPGGGNQPQHF	TRBJ1-5	14	TRBV28
CSSRDQQVTDTQYF	TRBJ2-3	14	TRBV29-1
CAISEGGGAQPQHF	TRBJ1-5	14	TRBV10-3
CASSLGQSNYGYTF	TRBJ1-2	14	TRBV5-1
CSATRSNTQYF	TRBJ2-3	11	TRBV20-1
CASSQAVGLDGQPQHF	TRBJ1-5	16	TRBV4-1
CASNPGWSTDTQYF	TRBJ2-3	14	TRBV19
CASSHRDRINSPLHF	TRBJ1-6	15	TRBV5-4
CASSRDSSSYEQYF	TRBJ2-7	14	TRBV5-1
CASSQDRLAKRDTQYF	TRBJ2-3	16	TRBV4-1
CASSVQRTDTQYF	TRBJ2-3	13	TRBV2
CASSLGDREGTF	TRBJ1-2	12	TRBV5-6
CATSRGGTGTYNEQFF	TRBJ2-1	16	TRBV15
CASSISSGVSYEQYF	TRBJ2-7	15	TRBV19
CASTVGSGGATF	TRBJ2-7	12	TRBV28
CASRGGTKDSFGYTF	TRBJ1-2	15	TRBV25-1
CASRSPLADLNEQFF	TRBJ2-1	15	TRBV12-2
CASSDDAVGIEAFF	TRBJ1-1	14	TRBV3-1/TRBV3-2
CASSQEGGTALSGNTIYF	TRBJ1-3	18	TRBV4-1
CASSNRGRTGELFF	TRBJ2-2	14	TRBV6-5
CASSAGTSGGTLGDTQYF	TRBJ2-3	18	TRBV9
CASSPWGVYNEQFF	TRBJ2-1	14	TRBV19
CASSQGLGTVVNSPLHF	TRBJ1-6	17	TRBV3-1/TRBV3-2
CASSLGGSGYTF	TRBJ1-2	12	TRBV11-2
CASSLGTLGETQYF	TRBJ2-5	14	TRBV11-2
CASSQDRLTTEAFF	TRBJ1-1	14	TRBV3-1/TRBV3-2
CASSLGTSGGETQYF	TRBJ2-5	15	TRBV3-1/TRBV3-2
CASSLSPSGYTF	TRBJ1-2	12	TRBV7-9
CASSLTITRGFTEAFF	TRBJ1-1	16	TRBV5-1
CASSPYTGELFF	TRBJ2-2	12	TRBV9
CASSPEWSPRETQYF	TRBJ2-5	15	TRBV4-1
CASSAAGAGDSPLHF	TRBJ1-6	15	TRBV9
CASTWGLAPSEQYF	TRBJ2-7	14	TRBV6-5
CASNEVEVTEAFF	TRBJ1-1	13	TRBV28
CAITPGEFTNEKLFF	TRBJ1-4	15	TRBV10-3
CASRPGQGYEKLFF	TRBJ1-4	14	TRBV6-5
CASSAETPSSYNEQFF	TRBJ2-1	16	TRBV5-8
CASSHAKGERGDNTGELFF	TRBJ2-2	19	TRBV7-9
CASSFLSLDRGKEKLFF	TRBJ1-4	17	TRBV5-6
CSVEGLRAADGGYTF	TRBJ1-2	15	TRBV29-1
CASNTGTGVYNEQFF	TRBJ2-1	15	TRBV2
CASSLGPSATNEKLFF	TRBJ1-4	16	TRBV5-6
CASSTGSGRSYGYTF	TRBJ1-2	15	TRBV18
CASSFMGQPNTGELFF	TRBJ2-2	16	TRBV18
CASSVVASPEYGYTF	TRBJ1-2	15	TRBV9
CASSFGTGTYEQYF	TRBJ2-7	14	TRBV7-2
CASSAAGRNTEAFF	TRBJ1-1	14	TRBV7-9